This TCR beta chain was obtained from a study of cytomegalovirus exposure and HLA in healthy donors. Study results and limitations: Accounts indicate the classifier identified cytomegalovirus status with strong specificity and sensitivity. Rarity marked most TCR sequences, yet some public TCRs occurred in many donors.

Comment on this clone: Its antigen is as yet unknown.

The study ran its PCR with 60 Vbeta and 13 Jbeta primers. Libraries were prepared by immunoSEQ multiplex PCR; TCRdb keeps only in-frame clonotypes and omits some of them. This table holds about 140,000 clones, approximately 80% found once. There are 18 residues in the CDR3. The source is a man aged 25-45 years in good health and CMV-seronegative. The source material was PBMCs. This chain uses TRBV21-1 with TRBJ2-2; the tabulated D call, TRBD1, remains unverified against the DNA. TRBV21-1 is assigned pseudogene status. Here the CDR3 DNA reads TGTGCCAGCAGCAAAAGGCGGCGGCGGACAGGCAACACCGGGGAGCTGTTTTTT. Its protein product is CASSKRRRRTGNTGELFF.